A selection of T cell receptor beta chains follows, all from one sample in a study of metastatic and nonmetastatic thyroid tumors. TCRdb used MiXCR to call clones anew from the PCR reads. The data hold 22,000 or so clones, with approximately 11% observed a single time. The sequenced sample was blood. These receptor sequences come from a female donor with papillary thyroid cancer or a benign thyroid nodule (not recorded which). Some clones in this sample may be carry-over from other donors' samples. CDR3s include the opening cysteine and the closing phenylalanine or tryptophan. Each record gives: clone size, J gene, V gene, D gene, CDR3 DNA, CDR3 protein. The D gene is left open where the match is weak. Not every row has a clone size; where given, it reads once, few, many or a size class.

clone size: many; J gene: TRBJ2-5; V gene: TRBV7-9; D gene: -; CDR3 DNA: TGTGCCAGCAGCTTAGGACCTCTAGAGGGACCCCAAGAGACCCAGTACTTC; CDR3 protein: CASSLGPLEGPQETQYF
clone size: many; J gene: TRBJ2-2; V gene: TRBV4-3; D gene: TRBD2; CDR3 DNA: TGCGCCAGCAGCCAAGATCTCGGGGGGTCCACCGGGGAGCTGTTTTTT; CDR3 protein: CASSQDLGGSTGELFF
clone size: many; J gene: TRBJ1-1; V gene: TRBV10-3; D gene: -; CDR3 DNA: TGTGCCATCAGTCAATCACGGGCCACTGAAGCTTTCTTT; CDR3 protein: CAISQSRATEAFF
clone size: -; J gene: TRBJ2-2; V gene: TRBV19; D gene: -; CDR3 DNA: TGTGCCAGTACGCCGATAGTGTGGGGCGGGGAGCTGTTTTTT; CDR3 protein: CASTPIVWGGELFF
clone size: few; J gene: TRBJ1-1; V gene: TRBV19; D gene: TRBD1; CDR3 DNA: TGTGCCATCACCCTTCGGAGGGGGCCGAACACTGAAGCTTTCTTT; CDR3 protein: CAITLRRGPNTEAFF
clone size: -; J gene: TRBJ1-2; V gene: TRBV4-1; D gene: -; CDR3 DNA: TGCGCCAGAAGCCAAGATCTCAGGTCCGCTCACTACACCTTT; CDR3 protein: CARSQDLRSAHYTF
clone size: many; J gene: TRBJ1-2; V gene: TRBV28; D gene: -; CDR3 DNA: TGTGCCAGCAGTCCAAGCACAGGGAACTACGGCTACACCTTC; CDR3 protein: CASSPSTGNYGYTF
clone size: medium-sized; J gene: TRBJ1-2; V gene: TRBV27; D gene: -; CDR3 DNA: TGTGCCAGCAGTTTATCGGTGGCAGGGGCGGGTGGCTACACCTTC; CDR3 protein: CASSLSVAGAGGYTF
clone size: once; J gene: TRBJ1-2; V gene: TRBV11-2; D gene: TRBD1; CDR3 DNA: TGTGCCAGCAGCCCAAGGGGACAGGGATATGGCTACACCTTC; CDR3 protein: CASSPRGQGYGYTF
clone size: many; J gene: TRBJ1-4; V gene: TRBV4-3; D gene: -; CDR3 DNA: TGCGCCAGCAGCCAGACACCTGCAACTAATGAAAAACTGTTTTTT; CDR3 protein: CASSQTPATNEKLFF
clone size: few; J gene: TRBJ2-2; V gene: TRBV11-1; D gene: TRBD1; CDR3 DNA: TGTGCCAGCAGCCGCGGGACAGGGGGATCCGGGGAGCCGTTTTTT; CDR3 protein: CASSRGTGGSGEPFF
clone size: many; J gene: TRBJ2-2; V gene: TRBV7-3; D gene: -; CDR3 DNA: TGTGCCAGCAGCTTAAGTATCGGGGAGCTGTTTTTT; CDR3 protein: CASSLSIGELFF
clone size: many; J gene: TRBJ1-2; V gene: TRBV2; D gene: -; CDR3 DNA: TGTGCCAGCAGTGAAAATTTCCGCGGCTACACCTTC; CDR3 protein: CASSENFRGYTF
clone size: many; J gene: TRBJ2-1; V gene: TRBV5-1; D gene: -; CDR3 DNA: TGCGCCAGCAGCTTACAGGTGTCCTACAATGAGCAGTTCTTC; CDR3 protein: CASSLQVSYNEQFF
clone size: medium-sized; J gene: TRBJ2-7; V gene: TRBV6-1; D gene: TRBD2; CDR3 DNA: TGTGCCAGCAGTGGGTGGACTAGCGGGAGGGCGTTCCGCGGCGAGCAGTACTTC; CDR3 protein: CASSGWTSGRAFRGEQYF
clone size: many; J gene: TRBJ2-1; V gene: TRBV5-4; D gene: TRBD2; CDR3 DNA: TGTGCCAGCAGCTTTAGTAGCGGGAGGTACAATGAGCAGTTCTTC; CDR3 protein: CASSFSSGRYNEQFF
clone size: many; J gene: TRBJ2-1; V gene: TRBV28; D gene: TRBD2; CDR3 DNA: TGTGCCAGCAGTTTACTAGCGGGAGGCTCCTACAATGAGCAGTTCTTC; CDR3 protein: CASSLLAGGSYNEQFF
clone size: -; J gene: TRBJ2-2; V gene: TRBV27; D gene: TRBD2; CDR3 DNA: TGTGCCAGCAGGATACTAGCGGGTCGCGCCGGGGAGCTGTTTTTT; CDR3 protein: CASRILAGRAGELFF
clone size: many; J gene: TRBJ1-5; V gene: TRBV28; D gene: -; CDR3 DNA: TGTGCCAGCAGTTCTCAGGGAGAGCGGCAGCCCCAGCATTTT; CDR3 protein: CASSSQGERQPQHF
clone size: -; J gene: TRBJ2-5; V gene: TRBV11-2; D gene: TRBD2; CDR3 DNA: TGTGCCAGCAGCTTGGGTCTAGCGGTATACGAGATCCAGTACTTC; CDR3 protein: CASSLGLAVYEIQYF
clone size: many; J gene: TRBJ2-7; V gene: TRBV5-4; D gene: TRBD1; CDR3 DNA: TGTGCCAGCAGCTCCGGGACAGGGCGGTACGAGCAGTACTTC; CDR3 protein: CASSSGTGRYEQYF
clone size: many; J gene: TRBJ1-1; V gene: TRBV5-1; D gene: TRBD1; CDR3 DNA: TGCGCCAGCAGCTTGGACCTGACAGGGATGAGCACTGAAGCTTTCTTT; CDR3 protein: CASSLDLTGMSTEAFF
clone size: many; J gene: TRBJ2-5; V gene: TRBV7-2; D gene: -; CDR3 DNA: TGTGCCAGCAGCCCTTTCAGTCAAGAGACCCAGCACTTC; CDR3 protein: CASSPFSQETQHF
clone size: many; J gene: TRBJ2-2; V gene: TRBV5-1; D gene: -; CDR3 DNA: TGCGCCAGCAGCTTGGAGCCGGGAGCAGACGGGGAGCTGTTTTTT; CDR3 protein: CASSLEPGADGELFF
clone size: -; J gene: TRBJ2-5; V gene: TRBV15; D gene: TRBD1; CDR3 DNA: TGCGCCATCAGCAGCCGGGACAGGGGGCAAGAGACCCAGTACTTC; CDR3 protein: CAISSRDRGQETQYF
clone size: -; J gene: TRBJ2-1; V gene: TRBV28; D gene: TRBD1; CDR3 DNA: TGTGCCAGCAGCACCTCCGGGACAGGGACCGTTAGGAATGAGCAGTTCTTC; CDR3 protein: CASSTSGTGTVRNEQFF
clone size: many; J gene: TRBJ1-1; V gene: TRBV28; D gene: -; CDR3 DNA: TGTGCCAGCAGTTTCCGCCGGGCCTCGCTGAACACTGAAGCTTTCTTT; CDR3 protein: CASSFRRASLNTEAFF
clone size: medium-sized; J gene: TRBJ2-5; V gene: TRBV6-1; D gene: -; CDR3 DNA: TGTGCCAGCAGTGAACCCTACAGATCTCAAGAGACCCAGTACTTC; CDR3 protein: CASSEPYRSQETQYF
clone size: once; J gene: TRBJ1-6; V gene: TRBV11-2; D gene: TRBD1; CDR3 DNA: TGTGCCAGCAGCTCTACTGACAGGGCCCAAGTAAATTCACCCCTCCACTTT; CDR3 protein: CASSSTDRAQVNSPLHF
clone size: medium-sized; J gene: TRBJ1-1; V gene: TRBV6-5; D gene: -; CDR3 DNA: TGTGCCAGCAGTTACTCTCGTTTGGGAGAAGCTTTCTTT; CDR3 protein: CASSYSRLGEAFF
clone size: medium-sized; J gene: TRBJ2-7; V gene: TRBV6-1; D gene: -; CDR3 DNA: TGTGCCAGCAGCCGGGACGCCACCTACGAGCAGTACTTC; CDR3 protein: CASSRDATYEQYF
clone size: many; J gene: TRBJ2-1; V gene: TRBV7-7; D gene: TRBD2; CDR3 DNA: TGTGCCAGCAGCCCAACTAGCGGGACCTACAATGAGCAGTTCTTC; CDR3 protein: CASSPTSGTYNEQFF
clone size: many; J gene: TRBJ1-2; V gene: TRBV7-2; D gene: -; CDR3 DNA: TGTGCCAGCAGTCCTGGGACGGTGACTAACTATGGCTACACCTTC; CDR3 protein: CASSPGTVTNYGYTF
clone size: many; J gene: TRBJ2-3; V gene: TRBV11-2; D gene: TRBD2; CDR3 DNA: TGTGCCAGCAGCTCACCGGAACTAGCGAACAGCACAGATACGCAGTATTTT; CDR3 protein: CASSSPELANSTDTQYF
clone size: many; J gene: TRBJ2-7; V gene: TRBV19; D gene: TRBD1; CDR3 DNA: TGTGCCAGTAGTCCCGGACAGGGGGCTACTTACGAGCAGTACTTC; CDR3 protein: CASSPGQGATYEQYF
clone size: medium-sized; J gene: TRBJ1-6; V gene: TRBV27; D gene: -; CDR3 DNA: TGTGCCAGCAGTTTATCTTGGCAGGGAAAAACCCCCCTCCACTTT; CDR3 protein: CASSLSWQGKTPLHF
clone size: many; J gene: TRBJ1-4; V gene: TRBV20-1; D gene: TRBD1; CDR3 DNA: TGCAGTGCTACCCCAGGGACAGGTCCGGCGTATAGTGCTGAAAAACTGTTTTTT; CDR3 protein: CSATPGTGPAYSAEKLFF
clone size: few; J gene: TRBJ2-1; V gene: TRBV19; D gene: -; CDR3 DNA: TGTGCCAGTAGTCCCCTGGACAATGAGCAGTTCTTC; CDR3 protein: CASSPLDNEQFF
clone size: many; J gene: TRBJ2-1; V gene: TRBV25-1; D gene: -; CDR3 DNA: TGTGCCAGCAGTGGGGCTGGGAGGTGGCAGTTCTTC; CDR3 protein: CASSGAGRWQFF
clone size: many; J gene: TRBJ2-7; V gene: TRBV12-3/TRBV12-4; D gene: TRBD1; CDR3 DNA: TGTGCCAGCAGTTTTGTGCCTTGGGACAGGGGGACCTACGAGCAGTACTTC; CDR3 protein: CASSFVPWDRGTYEQYF
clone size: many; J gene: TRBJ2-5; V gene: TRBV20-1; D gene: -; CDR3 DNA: TGCAGTGCCCCCGGGACTTCAGATCCAGAGACCCAGTACTTC; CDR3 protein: CSAPGTSDPETQYF